This TCR beta chain was documented in a study of OX40 agonist ivuxolimab in advanced cancers. Produced via immunoSEQ multiplex PCR; TCRdb's table is partial and in-frame only. The sample includes about 84,000 clones, about 91% seen only once; the top ten take roughly 0.2%. There are 15 residues in the CDR3. Losses at the gene ends were 1 base for V and 4 bases for J; bases not matched to a gene: 1. Germline CDR1 reads SGHTA; CDR2 reads FQGNSA. This chain joins TRBV7-2 and TRBJ2-1; TRBD2 agrees at 10 bases. Sequencing used CD4+ or CD8+ T cells sorted from blood, obtained in a trial of the OX40 agonist ivuxolimab. The sequence derives from an adult with an advanced solid tumor such as melanoma, head and neck, liver or kidney cancer. CDR3 nucleotide sequence: TGTGCCAGCAGCTTAGGGACTAGCGGATACAATGAGCAGTTCTTC. Amino acids: CASSLGTSGYNEQFF.